This T cell receptor beta chain is drawn from a study of T cells in Graves' hyperthyroidism and ophthalmopathy (dated by TCRdb to about 2019). The study in broad terms: Peripheral blood was collected at initial diagnosis, before any treatment. To identify distinguishing TCR V-J signatures, a discovery cohort of 95 to 100 patients was used, comprising 43 with Graves' ophthalmopathy and about 59 with stable Graves' hyperthyroidism. Prospective prediction of ophthalmopathy was tested in an independent validation cohort of approximately 19 hyperthyroidism patients and around 16 patients who later progressed to ophthalmopathy. The 80 to 100 discovery patients were randomly divided into training and test sets at a 7:3 ratio. In addition, the study compared T-cell repertoires in thyroid tissue and in blood from 6 or 7 Graves' hyperthyroidism patients. Once sampling was done, hyperthyroidism patients were given methimazole at a starting dose of 30 mg daily, whereas ophthalmopathy patients were given high-dose intravenous methylprednisolone. According to the paper, TCR Vbeta CDR3 sequencing was carried out on 120 to 150 peripheral blood samples, which came from more than 40 ophthalmopathy, 80 or so hyperthyroidism and 17 progressor patients. Broad study findings and their caveats: Most expanded thyroid clonotypes (frequency above 0.001) were also detected in blood, a finding suggesting that blood repertoires may reflect thyroid immune responses. In cross-validation, a model built on a 13 V-J signature told ophthalmopathy apart from stable hyperthyroidism with under 90% sensitivity and about 81% specificity, and in testing the same model reached 80%/75%. Sample size was not statistically predetermined, and blinding of investigators to group allocation was not performed. In validation, the model predicted progression to ophthalmopathy a median of approximately 6.6 months before onset, with roughly 68% sensitivity and around 76% specificity.

In the case of this clonotype: Its antigen remains unidentified. It has no much larger one-base neighbor in the sample; base qualities were not kept.

Measured from the cysteine to the phenylalanine, the CDR3 is 19 residues long. Of the read, only the CDR3 DNA is kept; its 57 bases are in frame from base 1. The junction shows trimming of 0 bases on V and 1 base on J, plus 22 bases between the germline ends. CDR1 GTSNPN and CDR2 SVGIG are derived from the germline V gene (reference sequence). The TCR beta CDR3 regions were amplified from RNA transcripts. For the first round of RT-PCR on the TCR CDR3, the HTBI primer set was used together with the Qiagen OneStep RT-PCR kit. A second multiplex PCR round built the libraries, followed by size selection and purification. Paired-end sequencing of the libraries was performed with 100 bp reads on an Illumina HiSeq2000. The authors processed their data as follows. SOAPnuke was used to process the raw data, with reads discarded if the reads contained adapters or uncalled bases, had a mean Phred below 15, or lacked an exact constant-primer or identifier match. COPE v1.2.5 was used to merge high-quality paired reads, and clonotypes were defined as unique nucleotide sequences. MiTCR v1.1 was used to align the clonotypes against IMGT TRBV, TRBD and TRBJ reference segments. Only V-J combinations with frequency above 0.0001, covering about 99% of repertoires, were analysed. A TCS score was defined as the ratio of F50 (clonal expansion) to E x V (chaos), with BLOSUM62-based TCRdist applied between CDR3 peptides within each V-J. Welch's t-statistics and random forest reduced fewer than 600 V-J features to fewer than 15, which were used in a naive Bayes classifier (R e1071). TCRdb reworked the public reads: Q25 trimming with fastp, MiXCR clone assembly, productive beta chains retained. One record per CDR3 amino acid sequence lists the most common genes and DNA. These V and J calls are TCRdb output, not the study's own analysis. The sample profile shows 160,000 or so distinct CDR3 sequences; over 8% of them were found once. The ten biggest clones cover over 20% of the sample.

Hyperthyroidism patients were newly diagnosed, had a disease duration of under 2 months, and were aged 18 to 65 years. Patients with uncontrolled infections, other autoimmune diseases, pregnancy or lactation were excluded. Diagnoses were based on clinical symptoms, serum thyroxine and TRAb, thyroid ultrasound and orbital computed tomography. Blood from progressor patients was collected at the time of first diagnosis with hyperthyroidism, before any ophthalmopathy symptoms had appeared. PBMCs were separated from about 10 ml of fresh peripheral blood using Ficoll-Paque density gradient centrifugation. Progressor patients were defined as those initially diagnosed with Graves' hyperthyroidism in whom ophthalmopathy developed during follow-up. Trizol reagent was used to extract total RNA, and RNA quality was then checked on an Agilent 2100 Bioanalyzer.

The TCR was taken from a woman aged 18 to 35 with Graves' hyperthyroidism that later progressed to Graves' ophthalmopathy. Recombination linked TRBV30 to TRBJ1-5; TRBD1 is perhaps the D gene, given 6 matching bases. Material for sequencing was blood. The CDR3 protein sequence reads: CAWSVSRGNTGLSNQPQHF. The DNA reads TGTGCCTGGAGTGTATCGCGGGGTAATACAGGGTTGAGCAATCAGCCCCAGCATTTT.